The 25 T cell receptor beta chains in this list originate from one sample, sequenced in a study of T cell responses to AZD1222 COVID-19 vaccine. Method: immunoSEQ multiplex PCR; TCRdb's copy keeps in-frame clones and lacks some. The table shows more than 90,000 clones, with around 89% occurring only once. The starting material was peripheral blood, obtained 28 days after the second AZD1222 dose. The receptors stem from an adult who received the AZD1222 COVID-19 vaccine.

A single count supports this clone. The chain has TRBV27 and TRBJ1-2; possible D gene TRBD1, 6 bases. Germline-derived CDR1 and CDR2 are MNHEY and SMNVEV (reference sequence). The V gene lost 3 bases and the J gene lost 8 bases, with 13 bases spanning the gap. The CDR3 has 13 residues. CDR3 region: CASSFNRDRGYTF. In DNA form, the CDR3 reads TGTGCCAGCAGTTTTAACAGGGATCGAGGCTACACCTTC.

The chain carries TRBV2 and TRBJ1-6, with 10 nucleotides matching TRBD1. The junction had 10 bases not matched to a gene; V was cut back by 6 bases and J by 11 bases. The CDR3 covers 15 residues. In germline, CDR1 is SNHLY, CDR2 FYNNEI. As DNA, the CDR3 is TGTGCCAGCAGAACCTCCGGGACAGGGGAGGCACCCCTCCACTTT. It translates to CASRTSGTGEAPLHF.

V usage is TRBV20-1 and J usage is TRBJ2-7; D perhaps matches TRBD1 (6 bases). The ends were cut back, 3 bases at V and 6 bases at J, with 21 bases in the middle. This CDR3 has 15 residues. Germline lookup yields CDR1 DFQATT and CDR2 SNEGSKA (reference sequence). The CDR3 nucleotides are TGCAGTGCTAGTGCGGTAGAACAGGGTTTGGGCGAGCAGTACTTC. Its protein is CSASAVEQGLGEQYF.

Comment on this clone: One end of the junction does not line up with germline, which may come from a read error. The rearrangement uses TRBV7-8 and TRBJ2-7; D is undetermined. The CDR3 runs to 14 residues. In germline, CDR1 is SGHVS, CDR2 FQNEAQ. CDR3 in DNA: TGCGCCAGCAGCTTAGTGGACCTAACCTACGAGCAGTACTTC. Its protein product is CASSLVDLTYEQYF.

The genes are TRBV2 and TRBJ2-5; D gene ambiguous. This CDR3 comprises 12 residues. The germline V gene has CDR1 SNHLY and CDR2 FYNNEI. V was clipped by 4 bases and J by 3 bases, with 6 bases between them. CDR3 amino acids: CASSVGKETQYF. Here the CDR3 DNA reads TGTGCCAGCAGTGTGGGGAAAGAGACCCAGTACTTC. Looking up the rest from reference TRBV2 and TRBJ2-5 gives the full variable domain: EPEVTQTPSHQVTQMGQEVILRCVPISNHLYFYWYRQILGQKVEFLVSFYNNEISEKSEIFDDQFSVERPDGSNFTLKIRSTKLEDSAMYFCASSVGKETQYFGPGTRLLVL.

V and J are TRBV18 and TRBJ1-1; weak D call: TRBD1 (5 bases). Trimming removed 2 bases at V and 0 bases at J, with 10 bases between. CDR1 and CDR2 (germline): KGHSH, LQKENI. This CDR3 comprises 15 residues. This CDR3 is CASSPSTAMNTEAFF. The DNA for the CDR3 is TGTGCCAGCTCACCATCGACAGCCATGAACACTGAAGCTTTCTTT.

The chain carries TRBV6-5 and TRBJ2-7; either TRBD1 or TRBD2 may fit D (6 bases each). The CDR3 runs to 14 residues. Between the trimmed V and J ends, which lost 2 bases and 2 bases, there was a span of 10 bases. The germline gives CDR1 MNHEY, CDR2 SVGAGI. Here the CDR3 DNA reads TGTGCCAGCAGTTACGCAGGGGAGGCCTACGAGCAGTACTTC. It is translated as CASSYAGEAYEQYF.

This chain connects TRBV11-2 to TRBJ2-7, with 11 bases fitting TRBD1. Trimming at V came to 4 bases and at J to 3 bases, leaving 2 bases not matched to a gene. The CDR3 is 14 amino acids. Per the germline V gene, CDR1 is SGHAT and CDR2 is FQNNGV. The CDR3 sequence: CASSSGTGGYEQYF. As DNA, the CDR3 is TGTGCCAGCAGCTCCGGGACAGGGGGCTACGAGCAGTACTTC.

This clone occurred once. The chain joins TRBV7-9 to TRBJ2-1, with D hard to call. The V end lost 5 bases, the J end lost 6 bases, and 14 bases lay between the germline ends. The germline gives CDR1 SEHNR, CDR2 FQNEAQ (reference sequence). This CDR3 is 14 amino acids long. CDR3 region: CASSPMAQINEQFF. The CDR3 nucleotides are TGTGCCAGCAGCCCCATGGCCCAGATCAATGAGCAGTTCTTC. The whole variable domain, filled in from reference TRBV7-9 and TRBJ2-1, reads DTGVSQNPRHKITKRGQNVTFRCDPISEHNRLYWYRQTLGQGPEFLTYFQNEAQLEKSRLLSDRFSAERPKGSFSTLEIQRTEQGDSAMYLCASSPMAQINEQFFGPGTRLTVL.

The chain has TRBV30 and TRBJ2-3; D not resolved. CDR3 size: 13 residues. V gave up 0 bases and J gave up 2 bases, with 6 bases separating them. Germline assignment: CDR1 GTSNPN and CDR2 SVGIG (reference sequence). The CDR3 DNA is TGTGCCTGGAGTGTACTAAACACAGATACGCAGTATTTT. Translated, it gives CAWSVLNTDTQYF.

The chain recombines TRBV29-1 with TRBJ2-7; no reliable D call. The CDR3 has 12 residues. V was shortened by 6 bases and J by 7 bases, with 16 bases between the two germline ends. Germline values: CDR1 SQVTM, CDR2 ANQGSEA. Written as DNA, the CDR3 is TGCAGCGTCCTCCTGTCCCGAGGAGAGCAGTACTTC. As protein: CSVLLSRGEQYF.

This chain uses TRBV11-3 with TRBJ2-2, with D tentatively TRBD2 (7 bases). The CDR3 covers 13 residues. V was cut by 5 bases and J by 6 bases, with 10 bases left in between. Germline V gene lookup returns CDR1 SGHNT and CDR2 YENEEA. DNA for the CDR3: TGTGCCAGCAGCCACGGGGGGCCCGGGGAGCTGTTTTTT. As protein: CASSHGGPGELFF.

The chain employs TRBV9 and TRBJ1-3; D might be TRBD1 (6 bases). V was trimmed by 2 bases and J by 0 bases, leaving 9 bases between them. The CDR3 spans 15 residues. Germline V gene sequence: CDR1 SGDLS, CDR2 YYNGEE. DNA of the CDR3: TGTGCCAGCAGCGTTCAGGGGATCTCTGGAAACACCATATATTTT. Translation gives CASSVQGISGNTIYF.

The V and J genes are TRBV3-1 (or the pseudogene TRBV3-2) and TRBJ2-6; D possibly corresponds to TRBD1 (6 bases). Germline V gives CDR1 LGHDT, CDR2 YNNKEL (reference sequence). V gave up 6 bases and J gave up 2 bases, with 11 bases separating them. The CDR3 contains 15 residues. The CDR3 here is CASRQGSAGANVLTF. CDR3 bases: TGTGCCAGCAGACAGGGATCTGCTGGGGCCAACGTCCTGACTTTC.

This clone has just a few counts. The rearrangement uses TRBV4-1 and TRBJ2-7, with TRBD1 matching over 8 bases. Losses at the gene ends were 1 base for V and 1 base for J; bases not matched to a gene: 3. Germline V gene data show CDR1 as MGHRA and CDR2 as YSYEKL. The CDR3 has 15 residues. This CDR3 is CASSQAWTGSYEQYF. In DNA form, the CDR3 reads TGCGCCAGCAGCCAAGCCTGGACAGGGTCCTACGAGCAGTACTTC.

In its sample, this clone was seen a few times. The chain uses TRBV29-1 and TRBJ2-7; 13 nucleotides agree with TRBD2. CDR3 length equals 13 residues. The V segment lost 7 bases and the J segment 3 bases; nucleotides outside the gene matches: 3. Germline V gives CDR1 SQVTM, CDR2 ANQGSEA. The CDR3 here is CSARTSGGYEQYF. The CDR3 DNA is TGCAGCGCTAGGACTAGCGGGGGCTACGAGCAGTACTTC.

The genes are TRBV6-5 and TRBJ2-7; D unclear. Trimming left V 5 bases short and J 6 bases short, with 14 bases between. The germline gives CDR1 MNHEY, CDR2 SVGAGI. This CDR3 spans 13 amino acids. In DNA form, the CDR3 reads TGTGCCAGCAGTCAACTGGGGTTGGGCGAGCAGTACTTC. Its protein product is CASSQLGLGEQYF.

The chain couples TRBV4-1 to TRBJ2-7; D not certain. Germline V gene sequence: CDR1 MGHRA, CDR2 YSYEKL. V was shortened by 4 bases and J by 6 bases, with 13 bases between the two germline ends. The CDR3 has 13 residues. The CDR3 protein is CASSPERFGEQYF. The CDR3 DNA reads as TGCGCCAGCAGCCCGGAGCGCTTCGGCGAGCAGTACTTC.

V is TRBV4-2 and J is TRBJ2-2; TRBD2 agrees at 9 bases. J lost 0 bases, V lost 3 bases, and 2 bases had no gene match. The germline V gene has CDR1 LGHNA and CDR2 YNFKEQ. The CDR3 is 16 residues long. The CDR3 sequence is CASSHLAGTNTGELFF. Written as DNA, the CDR3 is TGTGCCAGCAGCCATCTAGCGGGAACGAACACCGGGGAGCTGTTTTTT.

The chain is built from TRBV7-2 and TRBJ2-3; no reliable D call. The V and J ends lost 6 bases and 4 bases respectively, with 14 bases between them. This CDR3 comprises 14 residues. Germline lookup yields CDR1 SGHTA and CDR2 FQGNSA. CDR3 bases: TGTGCCAGCAGTCTAATACGGGCAGCAGATACGCAGTATTTT. It codes for CASSLIRAADTQYF.

The chain employs TRBV7-9 and TRBJ2-7; 10 bases are shared with TRBD1. J lost 4 bases, V lost 3 bases, and 3 bases had no gene match. This CDR3 has 14 amino acids. The germline V gene has CDR1 SEHNR and CDR2 FQNEAQ (reference sequence). CDR3 nucleotide sequence: TGTGCCAGCAGCTTCGGGACAGGGGTGTACGAGCAGTACTTC. It encodes CASSFGTGVYEQYF. The full variable domain, completed using reference TRBV7-9 and TRBJ2-7, is DTGVSQNPRHKITKRGQNVTFRCDPISEHNRLYWYRQTLGQGPEFLTYFQNEAQLEKSRLLSDRFSAERPKGSFSTLEIQRTEQGDSAMYLCASSFGTGVYEQYFGPGTRLTVT.

The chain uses TRBV7-9 and TRBJ2-2; 9 nucleotides agree with TRBD1. J gave up 5 bases and V 1 base, and 2 bases lay outside the gene matches. Germline V gives CDR1 SEHNR, CDR2 FQNEAQ (reference sequence). The CDR3 runs to 15 residues. CDR3 DNA: TGTGCCAGCAGCTTAGGACAGGGGGAGACCGGGGAGCTGTTTTTT. Translated, it gives CASSLGQGETGELFF.

The chain recombines TRBV9 with TRBJ2-7; 8 bases line up with TRBD2. V was pared by 1 base and J by 4 bases, with 7 bases of the junction left unmatched. This CDR3 spans 15 amino acids. Germline assignment: CDR1 SGDLS and CDR2 YYNGEE. In nucleotides, the CDR3 is TGTGCCAGCAGCGTACTCGGGGGGGATAGGTACGAGCAGTACTTC. Translating it yields CASSVLGGDRYEQYF.

V is TRBV11-2 and J is TRBJ2-1; D remains ambiguous. Germline assignment: CDR1 SGHAT and CDR2 FQNNGV. The CDR3 has 17 residues. Trimming removed 7 bases from V and 6 bases from J, with 25 bases in between. CDR3 in DNA: TGTGCCAGCAACCCACGATTCCGGGTCACAAACCCCAATGAGCAGTTCTTC. It codes for CASNPRFRVTNPNEQFF.

V usage is TRBV3-1 (or the pseudogene TRBV3-2) and J usage is TRBJ2-7; 10 bases are shared with TRBD2. With V trimmed by 3 bases and J by 4 bases, 15 bases remained unmatched. The CDR3 has 18 residues. The germline V gene encodes CDR1 LGHDT and CDR2 YNNKEL (reference sequence). The chain's CDR3 is CASSHRAVKASGRYEQYF. In DNA form, the CDR3 reads TGTGCCAGCAGCCACCGAGCAGTTAAGGCTAGCGGGAGATACGAGCAGTACTTC.